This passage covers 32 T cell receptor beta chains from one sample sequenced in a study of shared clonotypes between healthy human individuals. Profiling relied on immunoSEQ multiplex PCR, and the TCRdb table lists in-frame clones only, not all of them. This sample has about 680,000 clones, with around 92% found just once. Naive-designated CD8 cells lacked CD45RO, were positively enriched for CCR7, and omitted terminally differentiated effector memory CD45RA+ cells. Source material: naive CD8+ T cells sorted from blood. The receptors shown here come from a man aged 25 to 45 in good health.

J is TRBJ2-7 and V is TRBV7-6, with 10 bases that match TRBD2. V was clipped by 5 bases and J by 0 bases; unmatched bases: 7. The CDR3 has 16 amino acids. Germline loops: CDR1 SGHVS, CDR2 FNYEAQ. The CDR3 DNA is TGTGCCAGCAGCCCCAGCTGGACTAGCGGCTCCTACGAGCAGTACTTC. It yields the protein CASSPSWTSGSYEQYF. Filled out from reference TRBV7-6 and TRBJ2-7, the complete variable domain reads GAGVSQSPRYKVTKRGQDVALRCDPISGHVSLYWYRQALGQGPEFLTYFNYEAQQDKSGLPNDRFSAERPEGSISTLTIQRTEQRDSAMYRCASSPSWTSGSYEQYFGPGTRLTVT.

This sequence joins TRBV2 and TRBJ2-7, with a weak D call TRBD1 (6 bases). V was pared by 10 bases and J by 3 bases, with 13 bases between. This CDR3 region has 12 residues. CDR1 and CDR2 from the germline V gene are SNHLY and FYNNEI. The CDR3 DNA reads TGTGCCACCCAGGGGAACCTCTACGAGCAGTACTTC. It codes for CATQGNLYEQYF.

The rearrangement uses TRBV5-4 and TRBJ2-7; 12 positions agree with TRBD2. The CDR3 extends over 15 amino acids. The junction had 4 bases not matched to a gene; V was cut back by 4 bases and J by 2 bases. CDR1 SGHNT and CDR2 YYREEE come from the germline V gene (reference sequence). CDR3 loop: CASSRTSGTPYEQYF. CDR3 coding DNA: TGTGCCAGCAGCAGGACTAGCGGGACCCCCTACGAGCAGTACTTC.

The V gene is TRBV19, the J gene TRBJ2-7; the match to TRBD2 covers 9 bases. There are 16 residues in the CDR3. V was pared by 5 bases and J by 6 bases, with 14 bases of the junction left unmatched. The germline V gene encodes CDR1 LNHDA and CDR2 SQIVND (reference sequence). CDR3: CASSANGASGMFEQYF. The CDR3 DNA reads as TGTGCCAGTAGTGCAAATGGAGCTAGCGGGATGTTCGAGCAGTACTTC.

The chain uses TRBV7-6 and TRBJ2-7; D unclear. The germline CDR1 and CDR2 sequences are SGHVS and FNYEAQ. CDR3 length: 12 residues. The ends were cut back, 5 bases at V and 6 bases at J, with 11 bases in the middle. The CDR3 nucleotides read TGTGCCAGCAGCCGCCCGTTTTCCGAGCAGTACTTC. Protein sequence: CASSRPFSEQYF.

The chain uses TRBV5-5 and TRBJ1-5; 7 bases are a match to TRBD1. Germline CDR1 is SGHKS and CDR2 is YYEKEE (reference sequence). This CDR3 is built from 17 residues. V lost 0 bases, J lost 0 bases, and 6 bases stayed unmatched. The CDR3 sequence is CASSLAETGVSNQPQHF. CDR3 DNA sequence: TGTGCCAGCAGCTTGGCCGAAACAGGGGTTAGCAATCAGCCCCAGCATTTT. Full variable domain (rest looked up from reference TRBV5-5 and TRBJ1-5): DAGVTQSPTHLIKTRGQQVTLRCSPISGHKSVSWYQQVLGQGPQFIFQYYEKEERGRGNFPDRFSARQFPNYSSELNVNALLLGDSALYLCASSLAETGVSNQPQHFGDGTRLSIL.

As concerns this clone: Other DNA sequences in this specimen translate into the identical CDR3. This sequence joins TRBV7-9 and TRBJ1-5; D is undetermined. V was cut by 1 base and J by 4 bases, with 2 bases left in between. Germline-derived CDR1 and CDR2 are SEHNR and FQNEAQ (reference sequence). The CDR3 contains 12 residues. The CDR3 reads CASSLGNQPQHF. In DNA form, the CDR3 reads TGTGCCAGCAGCTTAGGAAATCAGCCCCAGCATTTT.

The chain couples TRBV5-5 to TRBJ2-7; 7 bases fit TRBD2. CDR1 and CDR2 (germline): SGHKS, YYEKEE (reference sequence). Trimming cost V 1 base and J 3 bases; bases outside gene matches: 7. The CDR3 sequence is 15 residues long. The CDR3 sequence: CASSLWGGPVYEQYF. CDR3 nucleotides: TGTGCCAGCAGCTTGTGGGGGGGTCCCGTCTACGAGCAGTACTTC.

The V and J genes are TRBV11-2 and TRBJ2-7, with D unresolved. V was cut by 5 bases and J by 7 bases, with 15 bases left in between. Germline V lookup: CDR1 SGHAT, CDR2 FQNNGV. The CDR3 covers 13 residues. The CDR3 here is CASSRNRIQEQYF. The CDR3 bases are TGTGCCAGCAGCAGAAACAGAATTCAGGAGCAGTACTTC. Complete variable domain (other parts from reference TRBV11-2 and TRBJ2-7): EAGVAQSPRYKIIEKRQSVAFWCNPISGHATLYWYQQILGQGPKLLIQFQNNGVVDDSQLPKDRFSAERLKGVDSTLKIQPAKLEDSAVYLCASSRNRIQEQYFGPGTRLTVT.

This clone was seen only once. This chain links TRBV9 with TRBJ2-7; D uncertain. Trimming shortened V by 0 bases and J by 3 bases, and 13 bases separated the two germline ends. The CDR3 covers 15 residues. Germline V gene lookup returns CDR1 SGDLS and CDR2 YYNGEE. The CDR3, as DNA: TGTGCCAGCAGCGTAGGGGCAGGTGGCCTCTACGAGCAGTACTTC. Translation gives CASSVGAGGLYEQYF.

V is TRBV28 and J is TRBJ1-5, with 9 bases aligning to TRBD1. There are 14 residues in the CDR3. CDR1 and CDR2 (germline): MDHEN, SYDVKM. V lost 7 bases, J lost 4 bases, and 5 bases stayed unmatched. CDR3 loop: CASITGTGNQPQHF. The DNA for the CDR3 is TGTGCCAGCATTACCGGGACAGGGAATCAGCCCCAGCATTTT.

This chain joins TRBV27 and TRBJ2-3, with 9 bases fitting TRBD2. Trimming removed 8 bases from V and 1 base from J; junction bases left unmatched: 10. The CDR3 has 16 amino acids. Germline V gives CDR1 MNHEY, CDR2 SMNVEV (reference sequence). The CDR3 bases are TGTGCCAGCGGAGGCCCGGGACTAGCAGGCACAGATACGCAGTATTTT. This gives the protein CASGGPGLAGTDTQYF.

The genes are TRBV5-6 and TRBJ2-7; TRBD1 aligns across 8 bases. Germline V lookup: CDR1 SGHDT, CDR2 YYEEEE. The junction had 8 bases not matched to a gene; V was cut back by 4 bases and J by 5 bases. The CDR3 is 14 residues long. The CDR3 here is CASSTGQGSHEQYF. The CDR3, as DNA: TGTGCCAGCAGCACCGGACAGGGTTCCCACGAGCAGTACTTC.

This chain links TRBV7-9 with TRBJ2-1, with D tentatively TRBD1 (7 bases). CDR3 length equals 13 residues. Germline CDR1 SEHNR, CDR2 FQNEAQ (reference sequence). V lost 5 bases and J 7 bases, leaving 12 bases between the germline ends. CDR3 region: CASSPRDRNEQFF. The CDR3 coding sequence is TGTGCCAGCAGCCCGCGGGACAGAAATGAGCAGTTCTTC.

The CDR3 loop is CASGGGATGELFF. Here the CDR3 DNA reads TGTGCCAGCGGTGGAGGGGCCACCGGGGAGCTGTTTTTT. This chain joins TRBV6-5 and TRBJ2-2; tentatively, D is TRBD2 (6 bases). The V gene lost 8 bases and the J gene lost 4 bases, with 11 bases spanning the gap. Germline CDR1 and CDR2: MNHEY and SVGAGI. The CDR3 length is 13 residues.

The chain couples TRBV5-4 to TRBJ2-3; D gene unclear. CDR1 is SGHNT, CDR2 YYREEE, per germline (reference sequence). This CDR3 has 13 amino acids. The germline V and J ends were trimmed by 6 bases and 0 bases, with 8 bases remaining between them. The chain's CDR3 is CASKGGSTDTQYF. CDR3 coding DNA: TGTGCCAGCAAGGGCGGTAGCACAGATACGCAGTATTTT.

The CDR3 DNA reads TGCAGCAGATGGAGCACAGATACGCAGTATTTT. It specifies CSRWSTDTQYF. The V and J genes are TRBV20-1 and TRBJ2-3, with D unclear. The CDR3 is 11 residues long. Per germline, CDR1 DFQATT and CDR2 SNEGSKA (reference sequence).

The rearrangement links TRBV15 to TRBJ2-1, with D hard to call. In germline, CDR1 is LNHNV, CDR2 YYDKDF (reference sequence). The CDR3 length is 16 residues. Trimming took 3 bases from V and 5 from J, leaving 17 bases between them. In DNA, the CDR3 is TGTGCCACCAGCAGTTTTGCGTCCTCTCTAAACAATGAGCAGTTCTTC. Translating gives CATSSFASSLNNEQFF.

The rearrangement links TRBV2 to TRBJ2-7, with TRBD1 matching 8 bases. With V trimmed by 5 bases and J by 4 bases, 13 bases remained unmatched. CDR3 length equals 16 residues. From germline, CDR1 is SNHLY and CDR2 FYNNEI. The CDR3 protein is CASSFTSGTGGYEQYF. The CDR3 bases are TGTGCCAGCAGTTTTACCTCCGGGACAGGCGGTTACGAGCAGTACTTC.

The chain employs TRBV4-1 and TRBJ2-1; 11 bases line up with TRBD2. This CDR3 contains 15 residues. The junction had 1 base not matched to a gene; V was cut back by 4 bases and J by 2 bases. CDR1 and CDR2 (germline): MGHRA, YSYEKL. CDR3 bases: TGCGCCAGCAGCCCGACTAGCGGGACCTACAATGAGCAGTTCTTC. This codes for CASSPTSGTYNEQFF.

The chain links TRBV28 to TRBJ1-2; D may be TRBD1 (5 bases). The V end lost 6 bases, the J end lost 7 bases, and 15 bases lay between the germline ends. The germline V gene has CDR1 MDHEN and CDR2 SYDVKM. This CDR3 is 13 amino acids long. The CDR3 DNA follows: TGTGCCAGCAGGGACATCCTAGATGGTGGCTACACCTTC. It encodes CASRDILDGGYTF.

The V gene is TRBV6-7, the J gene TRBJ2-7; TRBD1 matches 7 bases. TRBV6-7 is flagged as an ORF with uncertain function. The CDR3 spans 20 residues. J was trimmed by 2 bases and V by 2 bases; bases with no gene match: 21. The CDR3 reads CASSYKIPGQRSDTTYEQYF. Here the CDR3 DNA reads TGTGCCAGCAGTTACAAAATTCCGGGACAGAGGAGCGACACCACCTACGAGCAGTACTTC.

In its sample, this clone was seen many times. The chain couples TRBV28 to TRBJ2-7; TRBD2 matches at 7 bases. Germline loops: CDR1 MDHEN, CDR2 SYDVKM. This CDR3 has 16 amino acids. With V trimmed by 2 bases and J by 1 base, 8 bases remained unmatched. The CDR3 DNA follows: TGTGCCAGCAGTTTACTCAGCGGGGCACGGTCCTACGAGCAGTACTTC. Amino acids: CASSLLSGARSYEQYF.

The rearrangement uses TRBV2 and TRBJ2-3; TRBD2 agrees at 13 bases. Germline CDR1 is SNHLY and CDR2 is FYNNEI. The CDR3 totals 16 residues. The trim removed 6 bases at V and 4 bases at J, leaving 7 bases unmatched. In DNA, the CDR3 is TGTGCCAGCAGGTCCACTAGCGGGAGGGGGCCAGATACGCAGTATTTT. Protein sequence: CASRSTSGRGPDTQYF.

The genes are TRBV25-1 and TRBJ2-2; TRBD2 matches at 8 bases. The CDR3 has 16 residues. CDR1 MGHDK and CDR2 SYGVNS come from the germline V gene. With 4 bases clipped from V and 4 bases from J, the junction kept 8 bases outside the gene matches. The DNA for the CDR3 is TGTGCCAGCAGTGCACCCCCCGGGACTAGCACCGGGGAGCTGTTTTTT. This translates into CASSAPPGTSTGELFF.

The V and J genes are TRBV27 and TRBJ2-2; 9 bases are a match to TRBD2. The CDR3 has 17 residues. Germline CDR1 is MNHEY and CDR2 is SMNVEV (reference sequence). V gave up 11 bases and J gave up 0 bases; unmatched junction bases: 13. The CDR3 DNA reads TGTGCCGCAGCCGGGACTAGCTCCTCTCCGAACACCGGGGAGCTGTTTTTT. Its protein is CAAAGTSSSPNTGELFF.

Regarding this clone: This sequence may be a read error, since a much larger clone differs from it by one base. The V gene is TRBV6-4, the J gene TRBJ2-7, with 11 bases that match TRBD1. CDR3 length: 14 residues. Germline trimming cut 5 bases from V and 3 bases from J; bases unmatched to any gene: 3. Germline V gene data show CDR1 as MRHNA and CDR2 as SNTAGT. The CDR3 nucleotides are TGTGCCAGCAGTTACGGGACAGGGGGCTACGAGCAGTACTTC. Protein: CASSYGTGGYEQYF.

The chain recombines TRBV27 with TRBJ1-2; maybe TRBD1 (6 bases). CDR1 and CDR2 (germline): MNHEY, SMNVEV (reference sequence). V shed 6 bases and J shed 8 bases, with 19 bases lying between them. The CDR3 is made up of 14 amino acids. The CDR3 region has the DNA TGTGCCAGCAGCCCAGAGGACAGTAGGGAGGGCTACACCTTC. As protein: CASSPEDSREGYTF.

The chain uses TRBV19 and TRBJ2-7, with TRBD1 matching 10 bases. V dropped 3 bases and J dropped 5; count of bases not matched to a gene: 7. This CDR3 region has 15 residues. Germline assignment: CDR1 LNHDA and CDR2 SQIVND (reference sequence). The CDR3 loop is CASSIEGQGFHEQYF. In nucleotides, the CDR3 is TGTGCCAGTAGTATTGAGGGACAGGGGTTCCACGAGCAGTACTTC.

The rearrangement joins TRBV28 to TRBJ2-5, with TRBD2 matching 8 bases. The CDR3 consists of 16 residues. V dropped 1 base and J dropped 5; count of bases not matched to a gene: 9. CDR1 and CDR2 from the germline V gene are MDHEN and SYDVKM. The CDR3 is CASSLYTGVAGETQYF. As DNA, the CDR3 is TGTGCCAGCAGTTTATATACGGGAGTAGCGGGGGAGACCCAGTACTTC.

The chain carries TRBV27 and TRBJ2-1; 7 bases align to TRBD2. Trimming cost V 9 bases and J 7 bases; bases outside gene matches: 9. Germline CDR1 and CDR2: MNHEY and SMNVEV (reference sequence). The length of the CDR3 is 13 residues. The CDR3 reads CASARGSWNEQFF. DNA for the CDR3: TGTGCCAGTGCCCGCGGGAGTTGGAATGAGCAGTTCTTC.

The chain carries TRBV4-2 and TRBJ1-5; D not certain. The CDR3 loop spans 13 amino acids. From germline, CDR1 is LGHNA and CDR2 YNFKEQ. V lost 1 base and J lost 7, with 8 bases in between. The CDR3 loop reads CASSQVSGQPQHF. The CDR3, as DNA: TGTGCCAGCAGCCAAGTTTCCGGCCAGCCCCAGCATTTT.